This is a list of T cell receptor beta chains from one sample in a study of OX40 agonist ivuxolimab in advanced cancers. Profiled with immunoSEQ multiplex PCR; TCRdb holds only in-frame clones, not every one. The table has about 64,000 clones, almost 85% seen once. Sequenced here: CD4+ or CD8+ T cells sorted from blood, sampled in a trial of the OX40 agonist ivuxolimab. These receptors all stem from an adult with an advanced solid tumor such as melanoma, head and neck, liver or kidney cancer. Each CDR3 is given with its conserved first and last residue. A D gene is named only where the DNA matches it firmly. The listing skips clone size in some rows; elsewhere it reads once, few, many or a size class.

CDR3 DNA: TGTGCCAGCAGTTACTCGACAGGCAAGGGGGGGGAGGAGCAGTTCTTC; CDR3 protein: CASSYSTGKGGEEQFF; CDR3 length: 16; J gene: TRBJ2-1; clone size: NA; D gene: NA; V gene: TRBV27
CDR3 DNA: TGCGCCAGCAGCCCCAGGGGGCGGACCGGGCGGAACACTGAAGCTTTCTTT; CDR3 protein: CASSPRGRTGRNTEAFF; CDR3 length: 17; J gene: TRBJ1-1; clone size: NA; D gene: TRBD1; V gene: TRBV5-1
CDR3 DNA: TGTGCCAGCAGCCCGACAGGGTCTTCGGGGGAGACCCAGTACTTC; CDR3 protein: CASSPTGSSGETQYF; CDR3 length: 15; J gene: TRBJ2-5; clone size: NA; D gene: TRBD1; V gene: TRBV7-9
CDR3 DNA: TGTGCCAGCAGCTTAGGGGGCCCTTACAATGAGCAGTTCTTC; CDR3 protein: CASSLGGPYNEQFF; CDR3 length: 14; J gene: TRBJ2-1; clone size: NA; D gene: NA; V gene: TRBV11-3
CDR3 DNA: TGTGCCAGCACCCGTACAGGAACCTCCTACGAGCAGTACTTC; CDR3 protein: CASTRTGTSYEQYF; CDR3 length: 14; J gene: TRBJ2-7; clone size: NA; D gene: NA; V gene: TRBV28
CDR3 DNA: TGTGCCAGCAGTGAAGCAAGCACAGATACGCAGTATTTT; CDR3 protein: CASSEASTDTQYF; CDR3 length: 13; J gene: TRBJ2-3; clone size: NA; D gene: NA; V gene: TRBV2
CDR3 DNA: TGTGCCTGGAGTGTACCGGGGCAAGGCACTGAAGCTTTCTTT; CDR3 protein: CAWSVPGQGTEAFF; CDR3 length: 14; J gene: TRBJ1-1; clone size: NA; D gene: NA; V gene: TRBV30
CDR3 DNA: TGTGCCAGCAGAGCGGACGGTTACAATCAGCCCCAGCATTTT; CDR3 protein: CASRADGYNQPQHF; CDR3 length: 14; J gene: TRBJ1-5; clone size: NA; D gene: NA; V gene: TRBV2
CDR3 DNA: TGTGCCGCGGGACTAGCGGGGACCGGGGGTGAGCAGTTCTTC; CDR3 protein: CAAGLAGTGGEQFF; CDR3 length: 14; J gene: TRBJ2-1; clone size: NA; D gene: TRBD2; V gene: TRBV10-3
CDR3 DNA: TGTGCCTGGAGTGGAGCGGGAGGCTACGAGCAGTACTTC; CDR3 protein: CAWSGAGGYEQYF; CDR3 length: 13; J gene: TRBJ2-7; clone size: NA; D gene: TRBD2; V gene: TRBV30
CDR3 DNA: TGTGCCAGCAGCGTAGCATCGAATCAGCCCCAGCATTTT; CDR3 protein: CASSVASNQPQHF; CDR3 length: 13; J gene: TRBJ1-5; clone size: NA; D gene: NA; V gene: TRBV9
CDR3 DNA: TGCAGCGTTGACAGGGGGAACTATGGCTACACCTTC; CDR3 protein: CSVDRGNYGYTF; CDR3 length: 12; J gene: TRBJ1-2; clone size: NA; D gene: TRBD1; V gene: TRBV29-1
CDR3 DNA: TGTGCCAGCAGCAGCTTTGGGGGGTCTAGACCCTACGAGCAGTACTTC; CDR3 protein: CASSSFGGSRPYEQYF; CDR3 length: 16; J gene: TRBJ2-7; clone size: NA; D gene: NA; V gene: TRBV27
CDR3 DNA: TGCGCCAGCAGCCAAGAACTAGCGGGGGGATACACAGATACGCAGTATTTT; CDR3 protein: CASSQELAGGYTDTQYF; CDR3 length: 17; J gene: TRBJ2-3; clone size: few; D gene: TRBD2; V gene: TRBV4-3
CDR3 DNA: TGCGCCAGCAGCTTGACTAGCGGGAGCAGTGAGCAGTACTTC; CDR3 protein: CASSLTSGSSEQYF; CDR3 length: 14; J gene: TRBJ2-7; clone size: NA; D gene: TRBD2; V gene: TRBV5-1
CDR3 DNA: TGTGCCAGCAGCCTCGGCCTAGCGAGACGCAATGAGCAGTTCTTC; CDR3 protein: CASSLGLARRNEQFF; CDR3 length: 15; J gene: TRBJ2-1; clone size: NA; D gene: NA; V gene: TRBV7-9
CDR3 DNA: TGTGCCAGCAGCCCTTCTAGGGACCACAATGAGCAGTTCTTC; CDR3 protein: CASSPSRDHNEQFF; CDR3 length: 14; J gene: TRBJ2-1; clone size: NA; D gene: NA; V gene: TRBV4-2
CDR3 DNA: TGTGCCAGCAAACTACAGGGAAGCGAGACCCAGTACTTC; CDR3 protein: CASKLQGSETQYF; CDR3 length: 13; J gene: TRBJ2-5; clone size: NA; D gene: NA; V gene: TRBV6-5
CDR3 DNA: TGTGCCAGCAGCAAAGGGGGGGGCTGGAGCAATCAGCCCCAGCATTTT; CDR3 protein: CASSKGGGWSNQPQHF; CDR3 length: 16; J gene: TRBJ1-5; clone size: NA; D gene: NA; V gene: TRBV21-1
CDR3 DNA: TGTGCCAGCTCACCACTCGGGACAGGGGGCGGAGGTCAGCCCCAGCATTTT; CDR3 protein: CASSPLGTGGGGQPQHF; CDR3 length: 17; J gene: TRBJ1-5; clone size: once; D gene: TRBD1; V gene: TRBV18
CDR3 DNA: TGTGCCAGCAGCTTAGATTCGCCGGGCGGCAATCAGCCCCAGCATTTT; CDR3 protein: CASSLDSPGGNQPQHF; CDR3 length: 16; J gene: TRBJ1-5; clone size: NA; D gene: NA; V gene: TRBV11-2
CDR3 DNA: TGTGCTAGTGGTTTGGTACTTCCTCCCCTCACAGGGGTATTTCCCAATCAGCCCCAGCATTTT; CDR3 protein: CASGLVLPPLTGVFPNQPQHF; CDR3 length: 21; J gene: TRBJ1-5; clone size: NA; D gene: TRBD1; V gene: TRBV12-5
CDR3 DNA: TGTGCCAGCAGCCTATTCCGGGACAGCACAGATACGCAGTATTTT; CDR3 protein: CASSLFRDSTDTQYF; CDR3 length: 15; J gene: TRBJ2-3; clone size: NA; D gene: NA; V gene: TRBV6-5
CDR3 DNA: TGCGCCAGCAGCTCCAGGACAGGGTTTCGAACAGATACGCAGTATTTT; CDR3 protein: CASSSRTGFRTDTQYF; CDR3 length: 16; J gene: TRBJ2-3; clone size: few; D gene: TRBD1; V gene: TRBV5-1
CDR3 DNA: TGCGCCAGCAGCTTGGGCTCGGGGCCTGGCATATATGGCTACACCTTC; CDR3 protein: CASSLGSGPGIYGYTF; CDR3 length: 16; J gene: TRBJ1-2; clone size: NA; D gene: NA; V gene: TRBV5-1
CDR3 DNA: TGCAGCGTGTCCGGGACAGACTCTGGGGCCAACGTCCTGACTTTC; CDR3 protein: CSVSGTDSGANVLTF; CDR3 length: 15; J gene: TRBJ2-6; clone size: NA; D gene: TRBD1; V gene: TRBV29-1
CDR3 DNA: TGTGCCAGCAGCCCCCGGACAGGTCAGAGCACTGAAGCTTTCTTT; CDR3 protein: CASSPRTGQSTEAFF; CDR3 length: 15; J gene: TRBJ1-1; clone size: NA; D gene: TRBD1; V gene: TRBV7-9